This entry lists 12 T cell receptor beta chains sequenced from one sample in a study of T cell changes during pregnancy in multiple sclerosis. Profiling relied on immunoSEQ multiplex PCR, and the TCRdb table lists in-frame clones only, not all of them. The table includes roughly 40,000 clones, about 92% detected once. The sample here was CD8+ T cells from peripheral blood mononuclear cells, taken in the first trimester of pregnancy. All receptors derive from a female donor with multiple sclerosis, enrolled in a pregnancy study.

The chain uses TRBV4-2 and TRBJ1-4; a possible D gene is TRBD1 (5 bases). V lost 4 bases, J lost 0 bases, and 12 bases lay in between. Per germline, CDR1 LGHNA and CDR2 YNFKEQ. This CDR3 is 16 amino acids long. CDR3 bases: TGTGCCAGCAGCCCACAGGACGTCACAACTAATGAAAAACTGTTTTTT. Translated, it gives CASSPQDVTTNEKLFF.

The chain employs TRBV6-5 and TRBJ2-1; the match to TRBD2 covers 9 bases. With V trimmed by 2 bases and J by 9 bases, 5 bases remained unmatched. Germline CDR1 reads MNHEY; CDR2 reads SVGAGI. The length of the CDR3 is 14 residues. The CDR3 region is CASSYELSGGEQFF. The CDR3 nucleotides are TGTGCCAGCAGTTACGAGCTTAGCGGGGGTGAGCAGTTCTTC.

This chain connects TRBV2 to TRBJ2-7; 10 bases align to TRBD2. J gave up 0 bases and V 6 bases, and 14 bases lay outside the gene matches. Germline CDR1 SNHLY, CDR2 FYNNEI. The CDR3 length is 18 residues. CDR3 protein: CASSEIHGGTSVSYEQYF. The CDR3, as DNA: TGTGCCAGCAGCGAAATTCATGGGGGGACTAGCGTCTCCTACGAGCAGTACTTC.

The V gene is TRBV10-3, the J gene TRBJ2-7; TRBD1 might be the D (5 bases). The V gene's germline CDR1 is ENHRY and CDR2 SYGVKD. V lost 10 bases and J 0 bases, leaving 16 bases between the germline ends. The CDR3 spans 14 residues. CDR3 nucleotides: TGTGCCACTCAACAGGCGGCCAGCTCCTACGAGCAGTACTTC. Its translation: CATQQAASSYEQYF.

The V gene is TRBV27, the J gene TRBJ2-6, with D unresolved. The CDR3 has 15 amino acids. V was cut by 6 bases and J by 0 bases, with 9 bases left in between. Germline CDR1 MNHEY, CDR2 SMNVEV (reference sequence). CDR3 loop: CASSLGRSGANVLTF. DNA for the CDR3: TGTGCCAGCAGCCTAGGCCGCTCTGGGGCCAACGTCCTGACTTTC. Full variable domain (outside the CDR3, taken from reference TRBV27 and TRBJ2-6): EAQVTQNPRYLITVTGKKLTVTCSQNMNHEYMSWYRQDPGLGLRQIYYSMNVEVTDKGDVPEGYKVSRKEKRNFPLILESPSPNQTSLYFCASSLGRSGANVLTFGAGSRLTVL.

V usage is TRBV9 and J usage is TRBJ2-3, with 10 bases aligning to TRBD1. The ends lost 4 bases at V and 4 bases at J; junction bases unmatched: 9. This CDR3 spans 16 amino acids. Germline V CDR1 and CDR2: SGDLS, YYNGEE. The CDR3 nucleotides read TGTGCCAGCAGCACATCGGACAGGGGGGTGGCAGATACGCAGTATTTT. Amino acid sequence: CASSTSDRGVADTQYF.

This clone has only one observation. This chain links TRBV6-1 with TRBJ1-1, with D uncertain. The germline V and J ends were trimmed by 1 base and 1 base, with 7 bases remaining between them. The CDR3 covers 14 residues. Germline assignment: CDR1 MNHNS and CDR2 SASEGT. CDR3 DNA sequence: TGTGCCAGCAGTGAAGAGAACGGGAACACTGAAGCTTTCTTT. Its translation: CASSEENGNTEAFF.

The chain couples TRBV19 to TRBJ2-7, with TRBD1 matching over 7 bases. Per the germline V gene, CDR1 is LNHDA and CDR2 is SQIVND (reference sequence). The V segment lost 2 bases and the J segment 3 bases; nucleotides outside the gene matches: 1. The CDR3 runs to 13 residues. CDR3 DNA sequence: TGTGCCAGTAGTATAACAGGGGTCTACGAGCAGTACTTC. Translating gives CASSITGVYEQYF.

This sequence joins TRBV25-1 and TRBJ1-3; no definite D call. The CDR3 is made up of 16 amino acids. Germline V gene data show CDR1 as MGHDK and CDR2 as SYGVNS. Trimming left V 3 bases short and J 4 bases short, with 16 bases between. This chain's CDR3 is CASSEVFPSRGNTIYF. The CDR3 bases are TGTGCCAGCAGTGAGGTCTTCCCGTCGAGGGGAAACACCATATATTTT.

The rearrangement joins TRBV9 to TRBJ2-1; TRBD2 aligns across 11 bases. V lost 3 bases to trimming and J lost 6 bases; unmatched junction nucleotides: 8. Germline loops: CDR1 SGDLS, CDR2 YYNGEE. The CDR3 spans 16 residues. CDR3 sequence reads: CASSDSTSGAVNEQFF. The CDR3, as DNA: TGTGCCAGCAGCGATTCGACTAGCGGGGCCGTCAATGAGCAGTTCTTC.

This chain uses TRBV5-5 with TRBJ1-1; 10 nucleotides match TRBD1. Trimming removed 4 bases from V and 10 bases from J; junction bases left unmatched: 13. Per germline, CDR1 SGHKS and CDR2 YYEKEE (reference sequence). This CDR3 comprises 15 residues. CDR3 amino acids: CASSPPGGTGVIAFF. CDR3 DNA sequence: TGTGCCAGCAGCCCCCCGGGCGGGACAGGGGTGATAGCTTTCTTT.

The V call is TRBV6-1, the J call TRBJ2-7, with TRBD2 matching over 8 bases. Germline CDR1 reads MNHNS; CDR2 reads SASEGT. The V gene end was trimmed by 10 bases and the J gene end by 0 bases; junction bases not matched to a gene: 8. The CDR3 extends over 14 amino acids. In DNA form, the CDR3 reads TGTGCCACCGGCACTAGCGGCAGCTCCTACGAGCAGTACTTC. Translating it yields CATGTSGSSYEQYF.